The present T cell receptor beta chain was sequenced within a study of shared clonotypes between healthy human individuals. Study context: Sampling drew on donors who were a couple of women and a few men aged 18 to 49. Each donor contributed plates that comprised three CD4 naive, three CD4 memory, two CD8 naive and one CD8 memory. Study findings and constraints: Owing to a small donor count, the genetic and exposure-history diversity represented was limited. On the whole, naive subsets had larger estimated richness than memory subsets had.

The CDR3 has 18 amino acids. Per the germline V gene, CDR1 is MDHEN and CDR2 is SYDVKM. Trimming removed 4 bases from V and 4 bases from J; junction bases left unmatched: 18. In the naive CD8 group, cells lacked CD45RO and were positively selected for CCR7, so terminally differentiated effector memory CD45RA+ cells were left out. This clone was counted once. Its matching antigen is unknown. This table comes from immunoSEQ multiplex PCR, and its TCRdb copy is limited to in-frame clones, with some not included. Of around 600,000 clones listed, 95% were seen once; the top ten hold approximately 0.12%. Sequencing was performed on naive CD8+ T cells sorted from blood. This TCR was recovered from a woman between 25 and 40 years old in good health. The chain combines TRBV28 with TRBJ1-2; 7 bases are a match to TRBD1. The CDR3 spells CASSSPSLTGDVVYGYTF. The DNA for the CDR3 is TGTGCCAGCAGTTCCCCATCATTAACAGGGGATGTAGTCTATGGCTACACCTTC.